This T cell receptor beta chain was identified in a study of CD8 T cells in Susac syndrome. The V gene's germline CDR1 is MDHEN and CDR2 SYDVKM. Trimming cost V 3 bases and J 3 bases, with 12 bases left between them. CDR3 size: 15 residues. Sequencing of TCR beta covered CD8+ and CD4+ T cells obtained from blood. TEMRA cells were FACS-enriched, with CD8+ and CD4+ T cells isolated negatively. It was with random hexamers that 0.5 to 1 ug RNA was reverse transcribed. The immunoSEQ assay covered 54 Vbeta and 13 Jbeta segments for CDR3. TCRdb called the immunoSEQ multiplex PCR reads again in MiXCR, with one record for every CDR3 protein. The sample gives about 140,000 distinct CDR3 sequences, approximately 95% of which show up once; over 0.1% is in the top ten.

This chain joins TRBV28 and TRBJ1-5; tentatively, D is TRBD1 (5 bases). Input material: CD4+ T cells from PBMCs. This clonotype was sampled from a human donor with multiple sclerosis. The CDR3: CASSFGQGTNQPQHF. CDR3 in DNA: TGTGCCAGCAGTTTTGGCCAGGGCACCAATCAGCCCCAGCATTTT.